A single sample is the source of the 15 T cell receptor beta chains below, sequenced in a study of cytomegalovirus exposure and HLA in healthy donors (dated by TCRdb to 2016 to 2017). Libraries came from the immunoSEQ multiplex PCR assay. For the multiplex PCR, a mixture combining 60 forward primers for TCR Vbeta segments and 13 reverse primers for TCR Jbeta segments was used. The table was pulled from immuneACCESS by TCRdb, which kept in-frame rearrangements only. Such tables lose some clones; where checked, under half of the loss comes from unresolved V genes, and the rest has no known cause. The sample records approximately 110,000 clones, around 74% of which are singletons. The top ten hold 1.3% of the sample. The source material was PBMCs. The source of these receptors is a man aged 35 to 55 in good health and CMV-seronegative.

The chain has TRBV5-1 and TRBJ2-7, with 9 bases that match TRBD1. V shed 2 bases and J 4 bases; nucleotides not matched to a gene: 7. Germline V gives CDR1 SGHRS, CDR2 YFSETQ. The CDR3 has 15 amino acids. The CDR3 nucleotides read TGCGCCAGCAGCTTAATCCAGACAGGGGGGTACGAGCAGTACTTC. Translated, it gives CASSLIQTGGYEQYF.

The rearrangement uses TRBV5-1 and TRBJ2-7, with a tentative D call TRBD1 (5 bases). Looked up from germline, CDR1 is SGHRS and CDR2 is YFSETQ. The CDR3 totals 16 residues. Trimming removed 4 bases from V and 0 bases from J, with 17 bases in between. This CDR3 is CASSPWKGFSSYEQYF. CDR3 DNA sequence: TGCGCCAGCAGCCCATGGAAGGGGTTTAGCTCCTACGAGCAGTACTTC. The full variable domain, rest sourced from reference TRBV5-1 and TRBJ2-7, is KAGVTQTPRYLIKTRGQQVTLSCSPISGHRSVSWYQQTPGQGLQFLFEYFSETQRNKGNFPGRFSGRQFSNSRSEMNVSTLELGDSALYLCASSPWKGFSSYEQYFGPGTRLTVT.

The V gene is TRBV2, the J gene TRBJ1-2; no reliable D call. Germline V gene sequence: CDR1 SNHLY, CDR2 FYNNEI. The CDR3 extends over 12 amino acids. V was shortened by 3 bases and J by 2 bases, with 4 bases between the two germline ends. The CDR3 nucleotides are TGTGCCAGCAGTGATGAGAACTATGGCTACACCTTC. Protein: CASSDENYGYTF.

The rearrangement uses TRBV10-1 and TRBJ2-5; D is perhaps TRBD2 (6 bases). The CDR3 covers 13 residues. Trimming removed 3 bases from V and 5 bases from J, with 10 bases in between. Germline V gene data show CDR1 as WNHNN and CDR2 as SYGVQD (reference sequence). The CDR3 nucleotides read TGCGCCAGCAGTGACGGTGGGAGGGAGACCCAGTACTTC. This translates into CASSDGGRETQYF.

The V call is TRBV25-1, the J call TRBJ1-6; D gene uncertain. Germline V gene sequence: CDR1 MGHDK, CDR2 SYGVNS. V was cut by 3 bases and J by 7 bases, with 16 bases left in between. The length of the CDR3 is 16 residues. The CDR3 nucleotides read TGTGCCAGCAGTGAGACGAGACATATCGGAAATTCACCCCTCCACTTT. It yields the protein CASSETRHIGNSPLHF.

This chain connects TRBV11-1 to TRBJ2-1; 10 bases line up with TRBD1. This CDR3 is 14 amino acids long. The germline V gene encodes CDR1 SGHAT and CDR2 FQDESV (reference sequence). Losses at the gene ends were 8 bases for V and 8 bases for J; bases not matched to a gene: 9. In nucleotides, the CDR3 is TGTGCCAGCGAACGGACAGGGGGGAAGGATGAGCAGTTCTTC. This sequence encodes CASERTGGKDEQFF.

This clone was recorded only once. The chain recombines TRBV25-1 with TRBJ1-2, with D tentatively TRBD1 (6 bases). This CDR3 has 14 amino acids. Germline values: CDR1 MGHDK, CDR2 SYGVNS. V was shortened by 4 bases and J by 4 bases, with 13 bases between the two germline ends. The DNA for the CDR3 is TGTGCCAGCAGTGTATGGGGGGGCAGCTATGGCTACACCTTC. It translates to CASSVWGGSYGYTF.

The chain's CDR3 is CASTPSRGASISLHF. DNA of the CDR3: TGTGCCAGCACCCCTTCAAGGGGCGCCTCTATAAGCCTCCACTTT. This chain uses TRBV25-1 with TRBJ1-6, with D perhaps TRBD1 (5 bases). The length of the CDR3 is 15 residues. Germline V CDR1 and CDR2: MGHDK, SYGVNS. V was clipped by 7 bases and J by 15 bases, with 25 bases between them.

The rearrangement uses TRBV28 and TRBJ1-2; D is undetermined. Germline CDR1 reads MDHEN; CDR2 reads SYDVKM. This CDR3 is 13 amino acids long. V was cut by 10 bases and J by 2 bases, with 14 bases left in between. The CDR3 coding sequence is TGTGCCACCCTAAGAGGAGGGAACTATGGCTACACCTTC. Its translation is CATLRGGNYGYTF.

This clone has more than one count but fewer than ten. This chain connects TRBV28 to TRBJ1-1; D unclear. Trimming took off 5 bases at V and 1 base at J, with 11 bases between the two ends. Germline V gene sequence: CDR1 MDHEN, CDR2 SYDVKM. The CDR3 covers 14 residues. The CDR3 nucleotides read TGTGCCAGCAGTGTTGGGCAGAGGAACACTGAAGCTTTCTTT. Translated: CASSVGQRNTEAFF.

The genes are TRBV18 and TRBJ1-2, with 7 nucleotides matching TRBD1. Trimming at V came to 6 bases and at J to 3 bases, leaving 7 bases not matched to a gene. The germline CDR1 and CDR2 sequences are KGHSH and LQKENI. The CDR3 length is 14 residues. The CDR3 region has the DNA TGTGCCAGCTCCAACGACAGGGCAGACTATGGCTACACCTTC. Translating gives CASSNDRADYGYTF.

The chain employs TRBV5-1 and TRBJ1-2; no reliable D call. Germline-derived CDR1 and CDR2 are SGHRS and YFSETQ. Trimming stripped 2 bases from V and 2 bases from J, with 7 bases between. This CDR3 has 13 residues. The CDR3 loop reads CASSLGGNYGYTF. Written as DNA, the CDR3 is TGCGCCAGCAGCTTAGGAGGGAACTATGGCTACACCTTC.

V gene TRBV5-6 combines with J gene TRBJ1-3; no firm D call. Germline V gene sequence: CDR1 SGHDT, CDR2 YYEEEE. V was clipped by 3 bases and J by 4 bases, with 8 bases between them. The CDR3 loop spans 13 amino acids. This CDR3 is CASSSGPGNTIYF. The CDR3 nucleotides are TGTGCCAGCAGCTCTGGGCCCGGAAACACCATATATTTT.

The chain couples TRBV18 to TRBJ1-5, with D possibly matching TRBD1 (5 bases). Trimming removed 4 bases from V and 1 base from J, with 11 bases in between. The length of the CDR3 is 15 residues. Germline V gene data show CDR1 as KGHSH and CDR2 as LQKENI. CDR3 sequence: CASSRRAASNQPQHF. CDR3 nucleotide sequence: TGTGCCAGCTCACGCAGGGCGGCAAGCAATCAGCCCCAGCATTTT.

Only a few counts were recorded for this clone. This chain joins TRBV19 and TRBJ2-1; possibly TRBD2 for D (6 bases). Deletions cut 6 bases from V and 4 bases from J, with 10 bases between. Germline CDR1 LNHDA, CDR2 SQIVND (reference sequence). The CDR3 length is 13 residues. In DNA form, the CDR3 reads TGTGCCAGTAGCCTGGGAGGATACAATGAGCAGTTCTTC. It is translated as CASSLGGYNEQFF.